This T cell receptor beta chain was retrieved from a study of T cell changes during pregnancy in multiple sclerosis. Clones were read by immunoSEQ multiplex PCR, and TCRdb kept only the in-frame ones, dropping some. This table holds about 38,000 clones, about 87% found once. The CDR3 has 15 amino acids. CDR1 and CDR2 from the germline V gene are MGHRA and YSYEKL. The V gene lost 4 bases and the J gene lost 0 bases, with 12 bases spanning the gap. The material sequenced was CD4+ T cells from peripheral blood mononuclear cells, taken before pregnancy. The V gene is TRBV4-1, the J gene TRBJ1-2, with a possible D match to TRBD1 (5 bases). The clonotype originates from a female donor with multiple sclerosis, enrolled in a pregnancy study. The CDR3 nucleotides read TGCGCCAGCAGCCTCTCGGGGGTGGCTAACTATGGCTACACCTTC. Protein product: CASSLSGVANYGYTF.